Detailed here is one T cell receptor (beta chain). The antigen is undetermined. Profiled with immunoSEQ multiplex PCR; TCRdb holds only in-frame clones, not every one. The sample has roughly 24,000 clones; roughly four fifths are singletons. The data stem from a study of vaccination effects on CD4 cells after COVID-19. ViraFEST assay sequencing came after antigen-specific CD4+ T cells were expanded with viral peptide pools. Culture proceeded for 10 days, and CD4+ T cells were then isolated. Infection with SARS-CoV-2 occurred in the person between March and December 2020, and PCR confirmed it. The authors exchanged half the medium for IL-2 medium on days 3 and 7. Study-wide results and limits: Few convalescent patients and no early post-infection timepoints were included in the study. By a late point after vaccination, infection- and vaccine-induced clones had shrunk markedly through clonal contraction.

The germline CDR1 and CDR2 sequences are SGDLS and YYNGEE. V was pared by 5 bases and J by 1 base, with 12 bases between. CDR3 size: 14 residues. The chain recombines TRBV9 with TRBJ1-2; a weak D match, TRBD1 (6 bases). The source was CD4+ T cells from PBMCs cultured with SARS-CoV-2 spike peptides, collected before COVID-19 vaccination. The receptor was derived from a human donor who had a prior SARS-CoV-2 infection. The CDR3 loop reads CASSDRSLNYGYTF. As DNA, the CDR3 is TGTGCCAGCAGTGACAGGAGTCTTAACTATGGCTACACCTTC.